The next 19 T cell receptor beta chains were all read from a single sample in a study of human T cells and chemical hapten exposure. Time point here: patch test 3, about 24 weeks after DPC sensitization. Indicated treatment: therapeutic diphenylcyclopropenone sensitization with weekly scalp DPC. TCRdb itself ran the RACE reads through MiXCR, one entry per CDR3 protein. Found here are 150,000 to 200,000 distinct CDR3 sequences, roughly a quarter of them singletons; the top ten hold under 2.5%. Specimen: whole blood, collected in connection with sensitization to the hapten diphenylcyclopropenone (DPC). The receptor set was obtained from a woman between 18 and 29 years old with alopecia areata. Some clones in this sample may be carry-over from other donors' samples.

This clonotype was found a few times. The chain recombines TRBV20-1 with TRBJ1-1; D perhaps matches TRBD1 (5 bases). Germline CDR1 reads DFQATT; CDR2 reads SNEGSKA (reference sequence). The germline V and J ends were trimmed by 3 bases and 4 bases, with 18 bases remaining between them. The CDR3 consists of 15 residues. CDR3 residues: CSARAYRGSSTEAFF. The CDR3 bases are TGCAGTGCTAGGGCCTATCGGGGGTCGAGCACTGAAGCTTTCTTT.

The genes are TRBV4-3 and TRBJ1-2; D not certain. This CDR3 is built from 16 residues. The V and J ends lost 1 base and 2 bases respectively, with 14 bases between them. The germline V gene has CDR1 LGHNA and CDR2 YSLEER. CDR3 in amino acids: CASSQVGGLGNYGYTF. CDR3 nucleotide sequence: TGCGCCAGCAGCCAAGTTGGCGGTTTGGGGAACTATGGCTACACCTTC.

The rearrangement links TRBV18 to TRBJ2-7; D is ambiguous. The CDR3 length is 11 residues. Trimming removed 2 bases from V and 5 bases from J, with 4 bases in between. Germline-derived CDR1 and CDR2 are KGHSH and LQKENI. The CDR3 spells CASSPGHEQYF. In DNA, the CDR3 is TGTGCCAGCTCACCAGGCCACGAGCAGTACTTC.

The chain joins TRBV15 to TRBJ2-7, with a tentative D call TRBD1 (5 bases). Germline V gives CDR1 LNHNV, CDR2 YYDKDF (reference sequence). This CDR3 region has 14 residues. Trimming pared 1 base from V and 0 bases from J, leaving 7 bases between. Written as DNA, the CDR3 is TGTGCCACCAGCAGAGGGGGCACCTCCTACGAGCAGTACTTC. This codes for CATSRGGTSYEQYF.

This rearrangement joins TRBV7-8 to TRBJ1-4; TRBD1 matches 9 bases. V lost 1 base, J lost 2 bases, and 5 bases stayed unmatched. CDR1 and CDR2 from the germline V gene are SGHVS and FQNEAQ. The CDR3 is 17 amino acids. CDR3 nucleotide sequence: TGTGCCAGCAGCTTAGAGGGACAGGGCTCTACTAATGAAAAACTGTTTTTT. This encodes CASSLEGQGSTNEKLFF.

The chain uses TRBV29-1 and TRBJ2-3, with TRBD2 as a possible D gene (5 bases). Germline CDR1 SQVTM, CDR2 ANQGSEA. V was pared by 3 bases and J by 0 bases, with 7 bases between. The CDR3 sequence is 13 residues long. CDR3 residues: CSVDLASTDTQYF. The DNA for the CDR3 is TGCAGCGTTGACCTAGCTAGCACAGATACGCAGTATTTT.

This clonotype was found a few times. The chain combines TRBV4-3 with TRBJ2-7; D uncertain. The CDR3 length is 16 residues. CDR1 and CDR2 from the germline V gene are LGHNA and YSLEER. V was pared by 1 base and J by 0 bases, with 13 bases between. CDR3 sequence reads: CASSQGRGGTSYEQYF. CDR3 in DNA: TGCGCCAGCAGCCAAGGTCGAGGCGGAACCTCCTACGAGCAGTACTTC.

The rearrangement uses TRBV9 and TRBJ1-2, with TRBD1 as a possible D gene (6 bases). CDR1 SGDLS and CDR2 YYNGEE come from the germline V gene. V was cut by 4 bases and J by 4 bases, with 17 bases left in between. The CDR3 length is 15 residues. The CDR3 region is CASSNQAGTLYGYTF. The CDR3 nucleotides read TGTGCCAGCAGCAACCAAGCCGGGACACTCTATGGCTACACCTTC. Full variable domain (remainder filled in from reference TRBV9 and TRBJ1-2): DSGVTQTPKHLITATGQRVTLRCSPRSGDLSVYWYQQSLDQGLQFLIQYYNGEERAKGNILERFSAQQFPDLHSELNLSSLELGDSALYFCASSNQAGTLYGYTFGSGTRLTVV.

As DNA, the CDR3 is TGTGCCAGCAGCTTTGGACTAGCGGGGGGGCTAGATACGCAGTATTTT. The encoded protein is CASSFGLAGGLDTQYF. The chain joins TRBV7-2 to TRBJ2-3; 15 nucleotides align to TRBD2. The CDR3 is 16 residues long. Trimming at V came to 3 bases and at J to 5 bases, leaving 3 bases not matched to a gene. Germline CDR1 and CDR2: SGHTA and FQGNSA. The full variable domain, completed using reference TRBV7-2 and TRBJ2-3, is GAGVSQSPSNKVTEKGKDVELRCDPISGHTALYWYRQSLGQGLEFLIYFQGNSAPDKSGLPSDRFSAERTGGSVSTLTIQRTQQEDSAVYLCASSFGLAGGLDTQYFGPGTRLTVL.

This clonotype was observed a few times. The chain links TRBV7-8 to TRBJ2-3; 7 bases line up with TRBD1. In germline, CDR1 is SGHVS, CDR2 FQNEAQ. V was clipped by 4 bases and J by 2 bases; unmatched bases: 9. The CDR3 length is 16 residues. CDR3 in DNA: TGTGCCAGCAGCTACCGACAGGGATCGGCCACAGATACGCAGTATTTT. Translating it yields CASSYRQGSATDTQYF.

The V gene is TRBV3-1, the J gene TRBJ1-1; D is uncertain. The ends were cut back, 3 bases at V and 1 base at J, with 12 bases in the middle. CDR3 size: 15 residues. CDR1 is LGHDT and CDR2 is YNNKEL in the germline V gene (reference sequence). The DNA of the CDR3 is TGTGCCAGCAGCCATTATGGGGTTCGGAACACTGAAGCTTTCTTT. Translation gives CASSHYGVRNTEAFF.

This chain connects TRBV9 to TRBJ2-1; D assignment may be TRBD1 or TRBD2 (5 bases each). The V gene lost 4 bases and the J gene lost 5 bases, with 13 bases spanning the gap. CDR3 length: 14 residues. The germline CDR1 and CDR2 sequences are SGDLS and YYNGEE. The CDR3 loop is CASSLGTIHNEQFF. CDR3 sequence (DNA): TGTGCCAGCAGCCTCGGGACGATACACAATGAGCAGTTCTTC. Supplemented by reference TRBV9 and TRBJ2-1, the full variable domain reads DSGVTQTPKHLITATGQRVTLRCSPRSGDLSVYWYQQSLDQGLQFLIQYYNGEERAKGNILERFSAQQFPDLHSELNLSSLELGDSALYFCASSLGTIHNEQFFGPGTRLTVL.

The sample holds a few counts of this clonotype. The genes are TRBV7-3 and TRBJ1-1; 7 nucleotides line up with TRBD1. The CDR3 length is 13 residues. The J segment lost 5 bases and the V segment lost 5 bases, leaving 5 bases of the junction unmatched. Germline lookup yields CDR1 SGHTA and CDR2 FQGTGA. CDR3: CASSVDRATEAFF. The CDR3 DNA follows: TGTGCCAGCAGCGTCGACAGGGCAACTGAAGCTTTCTTT.

This clonotype was detected a few times. The genes are TRBV7-6 and TRBJ2-5; D possibly uses TRBD1 or TRBD2 (6 bases each). The CDR3 has 16 residues. The V end was cut by 5 bases, the J end by 5 bases, with 21 bases between. CDR1 and CDR2 from the germline V gene are SGHVS and FNYEAQ. This chain's CDR3 is CASSASRGFRGETQYF. The CDR3 region has the DNA TGTGCCAGCAGCGCAAGCAGGGGTTTTCGGGGGGAGACCCAGTACTTC.

The chain recombines TRBV20-1 with TRBJ2-7; 9 positions agree with TRBD2. The junction had 10 bases not matched to a gene; V was cut back by 5 bases and J by 5 bases. The CDR3 has 14 residues. Germline CDR1 is DFQATT and CDR2 is SNEGSKA (reference sequence). The CDR3 region is CSARPGASGNEQYF. In nucleotides, the CDR3 is TGCAGTGCTCGTCCCGGGGCTAGCGGGAACGAGCAGTACTTC.

The J gene is TRBJ2-3, the V gene TRBV10-3; 8 bases map to TRBD2. CDR1 and CDR2 from the germline V gene are ENHRY and SYGVKD. The CDR3 runs 16 residues. With V trimmed by 4 bases and J by 1 base, 7 bases remained unmatched. CDR3 coding DNA: TGTGCCATCAGTGGAAATAGCGGGACTGGCACAGATACGCAGTATTTT. It translates to CAISGNSGTGTDTQYF.

This clonotype came up a few times. The chain recombines TRBV12-3 or TRBV12-4 with TRBJ1-2; no definite D call. This CDR3 has 13 amino acids. Trimming cost V 7 bases and J 4 bases, with 13 bases left between them. The CDR3 spells CASTSPGLYGYTF. The CDR3 DNA reads as TGTGCCAGCACCTCACCCGGGCTCTATGGCTACACCTTC.

The CDR3 nucleotides read TGTGCCAGCAGCTTCCCCGGGCGCGAGCAGTACTTC. Encoded protein: CASSFPGREQYF. The chain combines TRBV12-3 or TRBV12-4 with TRBJ2-7; D not resolved. The V end was cut by 6 bases, the J end by 6 bases, with 12 bases between. The CDR3 has 12 residues.

The table lists this clonotype with a few counts. This chain uses TRBV5-1 with TRBJ1-6; a possible D gene is TRBD1 (6 bases). The CDR3 is 14 residues long. CDR1 SGHRS and CDR2 YFSETQ come from the germline V gene. The V and J ends lost 0 bases and 7 bases respectively, with 8 bases between them. The CDR3 coding sequence is TGCGCCAGCAGCTTGGCAGGGGAGAATTCACCCCTCCACTTT. Protein product: CASSLAGENSPLHF.